Below are 13 T cell receptor beta chains sequenced from a single sample in a study of Tregs in tolerant kidney transplant recipients. Related graft donors supplied nonmyeloablative bone marrow transplants, and mixed chimerism was transient. Sequencing was performed with immunoSEQ multiplex PCR; in TCRdb, only in-frame clones are kept and a portion is missing. Its clone listing holds 12,000 to 15,000 clones. The starting material was CD4+ T cells from blood (PBMCs), obtained 12 months after the transplant. These receptors all stem from a human patient who received a combined kidney and bone marrow transplant. A share of the T cells may be of graft donor origin.

As regards this clone: The sequence runs out 3 residues before the end of the CDR3; the remainder is reconstructed from the germline J gene. The rearrangement links TRBV5-1 to TRBJ2-5, with 7 bases matching TRBD2. This CDR3 has 15 residues. J was trimmed by 2 bases and V by 1 base; bases with no gene match: 5. Per the germline V gene, CDR1 is SGHRS and CDR2 is YFSETQ. CDR3 DNA (partial): TGCGCCAGCAGCTTGTGGCTAGCGGAGCAAGAGACC. Translated: CASSLWLAEQET. The CDR3, in full, reads CASSLWLAEQETQYF.

Comments on this clone: The read ends 3 residues early relative to the CDR3; the germline J gene fills the gap. The chain links TRBV7-6 to TRBJ2-3; a possible D gene is TRBD2 (5 bases). The CDR3 covers 14 residues. V gave up 3 bases and J gave up 4 bases, with 11 bases separating them. Germline CDR1 reads SGHVS; CDR2 reads FNYEAQ. Partial CDR3 DNA: TGTGCCAGCAGCTTGCAGCGGAGGTCAGATACG. Protein: CASSLQRRSDT. The whole CDR3 protein is CASSLQRRSDTQYF.

Concerning this clone itself: The DNA ends 3 residues before the CDR3 does, and the rest of the CDR3 is filled in from the germline J gene. The chain links TRBV29-1 to TRBJ2-3; the match to TRBD2 covers 8 bases. The V gene end was trimmed by 5 bases and the J gene end by 6 bases; junction bases not matched to a gene: 10. Germline CDR1 is SQVTM and CDR2 is ANQGSEA. The CDR3 consists of 14 residues. CDR3: CSVYTSGTQDTQYF. CDR3 bases read: TGCAGCGTTTATACTAGCGGTACACAGGATACG.

Of note for this clone: The CDR3 end is not reached by the read, which stops 3 residues before it; the germline J gene fills it in. The rearrangement joins TRBV7-2 to TRBJ1-1; D is perhaps TRBD1 (6 bases). The CDR3 runs to 15 residues. V was clipped by 1 base and J by 5 bases, with 14 bases between them. Germline CDR1 SGHTA, CDR2 FQGNSA. The CDR3 bases that were read are TGTGCCAGCAGCTTAGTAGGGGGGGGGCATACTGAA. This sequence encodes CASSLVGGGHTE. Given in full, the CDR3 is CASSLVGGGHTEAFF.

Concerning this clone itself: The CDR3 is cut off 3 residues early in the read; its end comes from the germline J gene. This chain joins TRBV13 and TRBJ1-6; 8 positions match TRBD1. Germline CDR1 PRHDT, CDR2 FYEKMQ (reference sequence). The CDR3 runs to 16 residues. The V segment lost 2 bases and the J segment 4 bases; nucleotides outside the gene matches: 4. This CDR3 is CASSLTQGAYNSPLHF. The part of the CDR3 DNA that was read is TGTGCCAGCAGCTTAACGCAGGGGGCTTATAATTCACCC.

Concerning this clone itself: Read coverage stops 3 residues before the CDR3 terminus; the germline J gene supplies the remainder. The chain is built from TRBV7-3 and TRBJ2-3, with 9 bases that match TRBD2. Germline V gene sequence: CDR1 SGHTA, CDR2 FQGTGA. V trimming: 5 bases; J trimming: 5 bases; junction bases outside the gene matches: 8. The CDR3 length is 15 residues. The sequenced CDR3 bases are TGTGCCAGCAGCATAATAGCGGGAGAATTAGATACG. Encoded protein: CASSIIAGELDT. The complete CDR3 reads CASSIIAGELDTQYF.

As for this clone: Sequencing ends 3 residues short of the CDR3 end; the germline J gene provides the rest. The rearrangement joins TRBV28 to TRBJ2-6; 7 bases line up with TRBD1. The CDR3 runs 17 residues. V shed 3 bases, J shed 0 bases, and the junction held 5 bases outside the gene matches. Germline CDR1 and CDR2: MDHEN and SYDVKM. CDR3 DNA, as far as it was read: TGTGCCAGCAGTTTGAGGACAGGATACTCTGGGGCCAACGTC. Translation gives CASSLRTGYSGANV. The CDR3 in full is CASSLRTGYSGANVLTF. Filled out from reference TRBV28 and TRBJ2-6, the complete variable domain reads DVKVTQSSRYLVKRTGEKVFLECVQDMDHENMFWYRQDPGLGLRLIYFSYDVKMKEKGDIPEGYSVSREKKERFSLILESASTNQTSMYLCASSLRTGYSGANVLTFGAGSRLTVL.

Comment on this clone: The read ends 3 residues early relative to the CDR3; the germline J gene fills the gap. The chain has TRBV28 and TRBJ1-2; tentatively, D is TRBD1 (6 bases). The germline gives CDR1 MDHEN, CDR2 SYDVKM. V was trimmed by 6 bases and J by 7 bases, leaving 18 bases between them. The CDR3 sequence is 14 residues long. CDR3 DNA, as far as it was read: TGTGCCAGCAGCTCCCCGGACAGAAGTATTGGC. Translated: CASSSPDRSIG. The full CDR3 sequence reads CASSSPDRSIGYTF.

Details on this clone: The sequence runs out 3 residues before the end of the CDR3; the remainder is reconstructed from the germline J gene. The V call is TRBV6-2 or TRBV6-3, the J call TRBJ1-5, with 7 bases aligning to TRBD1. Germline V gene sequence: CDR1 MNHEY, CDR2 SVGEGT. The length of the CDR3 is 15 residues. The J segment lost 1 base and the V segment lost 4 bases, leaving 4 bases of the junction unmatched. The CDR3 bases that were read are TGTGCCAGCAGTTTTTACAGGGGAAGCAATCAGCCC. It specifies CASSFYRGSNQP. The CDR3, in full, reads CASSFYRGSNQPQHF.

As concerns this clone: The CDR3 end falls 3 residues outside the read, so it is completed with the germline J gene. The chain combines TRBV20-1 with TRBJ2-1; the D is unclear. CDR1 and CDR2 from the germline V gene are DFQATT and SNEGSKA (reference sequence). This CDR3 contains 14 residues. Trimming took off 5 bases at V and 2 bases at J, with 13 bases between the two ends. The sequenced CDR3 bases are TGCAGTGCTCCCCAGGAGTACCCCTACAATGAG. It encodes CSAPQEYPYNE. In full, the CDR3 is CSAPQEYPYNEQFF.

On this clone: The read stops 3 residues short of the end of the CDR3; the missing end is completed from the germline J gene. The rearrangement joins TRBV10-3 to TRBJ2-1; perhaps TRBD1 as D (7 bases). V lost 6 bases and J lost 7, with 16 bases in between. CDR3 length equals 14 residues. Per germline, CDR1 ENHRY and CDR2 SYGVKD. CDR3: CAISLDRAGNEQFF. The CDR3 DNA, read in part, is TGTGCCATCAGCCTCGACAGGGCGGGGAATGAG.

Of note for this clone: The read ends 3 residues shy of where the CDR3 ends; the end is completed using the germline J gene. V gene TRBV7-9 combines with J gene TRBJ2-3; 7 bases map to TRBD2. Germline V lookup: CDR1 SEHNR, CDR2 FQNEAQ (reference sequence). Trimming cost V 1 base and J 0 bases; bases outside gene matches: 1. The CDR3 has 15 residues. Partial CDR3 DNA: TGTGCCAGCAGCTTAGAGCGGGGAAGCACAGATACG. Amino acid sequence: CASSLERGSTDT. The entire CDR3 protein is CASSLERGSTDTQYF.

On this clone: Read coverage stops 3 residues before the CDR3 terminus; the germline J gene supplies the remainder. The J gene is TRBJ2-5, the V gene TRBV20-1; D is possibly TRBD1 (6 bases). Germline-derived CDR1 and CDR2 are DFQATT and SNEGSKA (reference sequence). The V end lost 0 bases, the J end lost 5 bases, and 7 bases lay between the germline ends. The CDR3 contains 12 residues. Partial CDR3 DNA: TGCAGTGCTAGAGAGGGGGCGGAGACC. Residues: CSAREGAET. The complete CDR3 sequence is CSAREGAETQYF.